This T cell receptor (beta chain) came from a study of blood T cell repertoires in COVID-19. The CDR3 consists of 15 residues. V lost 1 base and J lost 3, with 11 bases in between. Germline loops: CDR1 SGHTA, CDR2 FQGTGA. Some clones are missing from TCRdb's copy, which holds only in-frame ones; the method was immunoSEQ multiplex PCR. This sample has a few hundred thousand clones, with approximately 88% found just once. The sequence was collected from a woman in her 30s who had recovered from COVID-19. The sequenced material came from peripheral blood. The chain recombines TRBV7-3 with TRBJ2-3; the D gene is possibly TRBD1 (5 bases). CDR3 amino acids: CASSLSQGRTDTQYF. In DNA, the CDR3 is TGTGCCAGCAGCTTAAGTCAGGGTCGAACAGATACGCAGTATTTT.